The text below deals with one TCR beta chain. Antigen specificity is unknown. These data originate in a study of OX40 agonist ivuxolimab in advanced cancers. Study details: Patients with prior anti-PD-1, anti-PD-L1 or anti-CTLA-4 therapy were eligible; roughly 41% had some. Partial responses were achieved by three patients, of whom one had hepatocellular carcinoma and two had cutaneous melanoma.

Trimming left V 8 bases short and J 5 bases short, with 21 bases between. Per the germline V gene, CDR1 is GTSNPN and CDR2 is SVGIG (reference sequence). This CDR3 contains 14 residues. Libraries were prepared by immunoSEQ multiplex PCR; TCRdb keeps only in-frame clonotypes and omits some of them. The table shows about 14,000 clones, with around 77% occurring only once. General observations from the study: By week 6 at 0.1 to 3.0 mg/kg, blood CD4+ and CD8+ T cells had expanded clonally. The authors did not determine the antigen specificity of the expanded peripheral T cells.

This receptor was identified in an adult with an advanced solid tumor such as melanoma, head and neck, liver or kidney cancer. This chain links TRBV30 with TRBJ1-1; a possible D gene is TRBD1 (5 bases). Sequenced here: CD4+ or CD8+ T cells sorted from blood, sampled in a trial of the OX40 agonist ivuxolimab. CDR3 coding DNA: TGTGCCGGGTGGCAGGGAGGCCTTTATACTGAAGCTTTCTTT. Translated, it gives CAGWQGGLYTEAFF.